These 10 T cell receptor beta chains came from one sample sequenced in a study of CD8+ T cells in alopecia areata. Following RNA extraction, reverse transcription yielded cDNA that acted as the sequencing template. The method was immunoSEQ multiplex PCR; TCRdb's version includes in-frame clones alone and lacks a portion of them. The repertoire holds around 190,000 clones, with more than 55% as singletons. The sequenced material came from CD8+ T cells sorted from blood. Receptors were obtained from a human donor in good health.

V gene TRBV5-4 combines with J gene TRBJ1-4; no definite D call. The ends were cut back, 3 bases at V and 3 bases at J, with 6 bases in the middle. CDR3 length equals 13 residues. Germline V lookup: CDR1 SGHNT, CDR2 YYREEE (reference sequence). The CDR3 loop is CASSSPPNEKLFF. The CDR3 DNA reads as TGTGCCAGCAGCTCGCCCCCTAATGAAAAACTGTTTTTT. Supplemented by reference TRBV5-4 and TRBJ1-4, the full variable domain reads ETGVTQSPTHLIKTRGQQVTLRCSSQSGHNTVSWYQQALGQGPQFIFQYYREEENGRGNFPPRFSGLQFPNYSSELNVNALELDDSALYLCASSSPPNEKLFFGSGTQLSVL.

The V and J genes are TRBV25-1 and TRBJ1-1; D perhaps matches TRBD1 (6 bases). This CDR3 contains 16 residues. Trimming stripped 3 bases from V and 1 base from J, with 15 bases between. Germline V gives CDR1 MGHDK, CDR2 SYGVNS. CDR3 residues: CASSDWGGTTNTEAFF. Here the CDR3 DNA reads TGTGCCAGCAGTGATTGGGGGGGCACCACGAACACTGAAGCTTTCTTT.

V is TRBV9 and J is TRBJ2-1, with 7 bases identical to TRBD1. Germline V gene data show CDR1 as SGDLS and CDR2 as YYNGEE. V dropped 3 bases and J dropped 6; count of bases not matched to a gene: 9. The CDR3 has 15 residues. As DNA, the CDR3 is TGTGCCAGCAGCGAGGGGGACAGTGGGGCCAATGAGCAGTTCTTC. Translating gives CASSEGDSGANEQFF.

The chain joins TRBV16 to TRBJ1-5, with D possibly TRBD1 on 6 matching bases. Per germline, CDR1 KGHSY and CDR2 FQNENV. The CDR3 sequence is 18 residues long. Trimming cost V 0 bases and J 1 base, with 16 bases left between them. CDR3 region: CASSQSFIGGWSNQPQHF. The CDR3 bases are TGTGCCAGCAGCCAATCTTTCATAGGGGGATGGAGCAATCAGCCCCAGCATTTT.

The chain couples TRBV29-1 to TRBJ1-2, with unresolved D. Trimming pared 1 base from V and 1 base from J, leaving 10 bases between. The CDR3 length is 14 residues. CDR1 and CDR2 (germline): SQVTM, ANQGSEA. This CDR3 reads CSVEVSESNYGYTF. As DNA, the CDR3 is TGCAGCGTTGAAGTTAGCGAGAGTAACTATGGCTACACCTTC.

Here the CDR3 reads CASSEYRGGSGYTF. As DNA, the CDR3 is TGTGCCAGCAGTGAATACAGGGGAGGTAGTGGCTACACCTTC. The chain carries TRBV9 and TRBJ1-2; 7 nucleotides line up with TRBD1. V was clipped by 5 bases and J by 7 bases; unmatched bases: 11. The CDR3 loop spans 14 amino acids. Germline V CDR1 and CDR2: SGDLS, YYNGEE.

Points on this clone: Other DNA sequences from this sample encode an identical CDR3 as well. V is TRBV4-1 and J is TRBJ2-7, with a weak D call TRBD2 (6 bases). V lost 1 base, J lost 2 bases, and 6 bases lay in between. This CDR3 is built from 13 residues. CDR1 and CDR2 from the germline V gene are MGHRA and YSYEKL. The CDR3: CASSQAGAYEQYF. CDR3 sequence (DNA): TGCGCCAGCAGCCAAGCGGGGGCCTACGAGCAGTACTTC.

In its sample, this clone was seen once. V gene TRBV27 combines with J gene TRBJ1-5; 9 bases match TRBD1. The CDR3 is made up of 14 amino acids. Trimming removed 3 bases from V and 7 bases from J; junction bases left unmatched: 4. Germline assignment: CDR1 MNHEY and CDR2 SMNVEV (reference sequence). Here the CDR3 DNA reads TGTGCCAGCAGTTTGCGGGACAGGGACCAGCCCCAGCATTTT. As protein: CASSLRDRDQPQHF.

The rearrangement links TRBV9 to TRBJ2-1, with TRBD2 identical over 9 bases. Germline lookup yields CDR1 SGDLS and CDR2 YYNGEE. The V and J ends lost 0 bases and 6 bases, in that order; junction bases with no gene match: 4. CDR3 length: 15 residues. The CDR3 is CASSVGGGESNEQFF. DNA for the CDR3: TGTGCCAGCAGCGTAGGCGGGGGGGAGAGCAATGAGCAGTTCTTC.

For this clone: The same CDR3 arises from other DNA sequences in this sample as well. V usage is TRBV27 and J usage is TRBJ2-7; D is unclear. With 3 bases removed from V and 2 bases from J, the gap between germline ends came to 8 bases. Germline V CDR1 and CDR2: MNHEY, SMNVEV (reference sequence). This CDR3 region has 13 residues. CDR3 amino acids: CASSFGQTYEQYF. The CDR3, as DNA: TGTGCCAGCAGTTTTGGGCAGACCTACGAGCAGTACTTC.